One sample yielded the 32 T cell receptor beta chains listed below, sequenced in a study of T cells after yellow fever vaccination. TCRdb reprocessed the 5' RACE reads with MiXCR, giving one entry per CDR3 protein. In the table there are hundreds of thousands of distinct CDR3 sequences, 9% to 15% of which are singletons. Here the sequenced sample was PBMCs, taken on the day of the yellow fever booster vaccination. The source is a man aged 25-40 years who received the YFV17D yellow fever vaccine.

In this sample, this clonotype turned up a few times. This rearrangement joins TRBV5-6 to TRBJ2-7; D might be TRBD1 (6 bases). Germline assignment: CDR1 SGHDT and CDR2 YYEEEE. V was pared by 6 bases and J by 6 bases, with 16 bases between. The CDR3 sequence is 13 residues long. CDR3 sequence: CASNPGTFVEQYF. DNA for the CDR3: TGTGCCAGCAACCCCGGGACATTTGTCGAGCAGTACTTC. Together with reference TRBV5-6 and TRBJ2-7, the CDR3 gives the full variable domain: DAGVTQSPTHLIKTRGQQVTLRCSPKSGHDTVSWYQQALGQGPQFIFQYYEEEERQRGNFPDRFSGHQFPNYSSELNVNALLLGDSALYLCASNPGTFVEQYFGPGTRLTVT.

Ten or more counts support this clonotype. The chain has TRBV12-3 or TRBV12-4 and TRBJ2-7; 7 nucleotides match TRBD1. The V gene end was trimmed by 4 bases and the J gene end by 4 bases; junction bases not matched to a gene: 13. CDR3 length: 16 residues. In DNA, the CDR3 is TGTGCCAGCAGTTCTAGCCCGGGACAGCCACCATACGAGCAGTACTTC. It yields the protein CASSSSPGQPPYEQYF.

This clonotype was found a few times. The chain has TRBV9 and TRBJ2-1, with TRBD2 identical over 7 bases. Losses at the gene ends were 4 bases for V and 5 bases for J; bases not matched to a gene: 15. This CDR3 has 17 residues. The germline V gene encodes CDR1 SGDLS and CDR2 YYNGEE. CDR3 bases: TGTGCCAGCAGCCCCCTCGGGGAAGCGGGGAGGGACAATGAGCAGTTCTTC. This codes for CASSPLGEAGRDNEQFF.

V gene TRBV7-2 combines with J gene TRBJ1-5; D is ambiguous. Germline CDR1 reads SGHTA; CDR2 reads FQGNSA. The V end was cut by 5 bases, the J end by 5 bases, with 10 bases between. The CDR3 totals 13 residues. CDR3 coding DNA: TGTGCCAGCAGCCCTTACGGGGATCAGCCCCAGCATTTT. Encoded protein: CASSPYGDQPQHF.

This clonotype was counted at least ten times. V usage is TRBV7-2 and J usage is TRBJ1-5; D is undetermined. The CDR3 is 12 amino acids. Trimming removed 6 bases at V and 6 bases at J, with 9 bases between. Germline values: CDR1 SGHTA, CDR2 FQGNSA. This CDR3 reads CASSLTGQPQHF. The CDR3 DNA reads as TGTGCCAGCAGTTTGACCGGTCAGCCCCAGCATTTT. The full variable domain, rest sourced from reference TRBV7-2 and TRBJ1-5, is GAGVSQSPSNKVTEKGKDVELRCDPISGHTALYWYRQSLGQGLEFLIYFQGNSAPDKSGLPSDRFSAERTGGSVSTLTIQRTQQEDSAVYLCASSLTGQPQHFGDGTRLSIL.

This sequence joins TRBV20-1 and TRBJ2-3; 9 bases line up with TRBD2. The CDR3 is 14 residues long. With V trimmed by 5 bases and J by 2 bases, 5 bases remained unmatched. Germline V gene data show CDR1 as DFQATT and CDR2 as SNEGSKA (reference sequence). CDR3 region: CSARPSGTTDTQYF. CDR3 bases: TGCAGTGCTCGACCTAGCGGGACCACAGATACGCAGTATTTT.

This sequence joins TRBV12-3 or TRBV12-4 and TRBJ2-1; 8 nucleotides match TRBD1. V lost 3 bases, J lost 15 bases, and 4 bases stayed unmatched. This CDR3 is 11 amino acids long. In DNA, the CDR3 is TGTGCCAGCAGTTTTTCAGGGGGCCGGTTCTTC. It yields the protein CASSFSGGRFF.

This clonotype was counted many times. The V call is TRBV20-1, the J call TRBJ2-3; 7 bases line up with TRBD2. In germline, CDR1 is DFQATT, CDR2 SNEGSKA (reference sequence). The CDR3 loop spans 14 amino acids. Trimming took 2 bases from V and 0 from J; bases not matched to a gene: 2. CDR3 in DNA: TGCAGTGCTAGAAAGGGAGGGAGCACAGATACGCAGTATTTT. This gives the protein CSARKGGSTDTQYF.

The gene calls are TRBV14 and TRBJ2-2; weak D call: TRBD2 (6 bases). Trimming stripped 4 bases from V and 2 bases from J, with 17 bases between. This CDR3 has 17 residues. Germline V gene sequence: CDR1 SGHDN, CDR2 FVKESK. The CDR3 nucleotides read TGTGCCAGCAGCCCAGGGCGGGACCAGCGTAACACCGGGGAGCTGTTTTTT. It codes for CASSPGRDQRNTGELFF. Using reference TRBV14 and TRBJ2-2 for the parts outside the CDR3, the full variable domain is EAGVTQFPSHSVIEKGQTVTLRCDPISGHDNLYWYRRVMGKEIKFLLHFVKESKQDESGMPNNRFLAERTGGTYSTLKVQPAELEDSGVYFCASSPGRDQRNTGELFFGEGSRLTVL.

There are a few counts of this clonotype. J is TRBJ2-1 and V is TRBV5-4, with 9 positions matching TRBD2. The CDR3 spans 15 residues. The trim removed 4 bases at V and 5 bases at J, leaving 7 bases unmatched. Germline V gives CDR1 SGHNT, CDR2 YYREEE (reference sequence). Written as DNA, the CDR3 is TGTGCCAGCAGCCCTAGCGGGAATCGGAACAATGAGCAGTTCTTC. It is translated as CASSPSGNRNNEQFF.

The table lists this clonotype with a few counts. The rearrangement links TRBV29-1 to TRBJ1-4; 8 nucleotides agree with TRBD1. With V trimmed by 6 bases and J by 8 bases, 5 bases remained unmatched. CDR3 length equals 12 residues. Germline V lookup: CDR1 SQVTM, CDR2 ANQGSEA. CDR3 residues: CSVGTGTEKLFF. CDR3 in DNA: TGCAGCGTGGGGACAGGAACGGAAAAACTGTTTTTT.

As DNA, the CDR3 is TGTGCCAGCAGCCACTGGGGTCCTGAAGAGACCCAGTACTTC. This translates into CASSHWGPEETQYF. J is TRBJ2-5 and V is TRBV3-1, with D unclear. V was shortened by 3 bases and J by 3 bases, with 11 bases between the two germline ends. Germline CDR1 LGHDT, CDR2 YNNKEL (reference sequence). There are 14 residues in the CDR3.

This clonotype was seen more than once but under ten times. The genes are TRBV29-1 and TRBJ2-7; possible D gene TRBD1, 6 bases. The CDR3 runs 12 residues. CDR1 is SQVTM and CDR2 is ANQGSEA in the germline V gene. Trimming stripped 4 bases from V and 2 bases from J, with 9 bases between. The CDR3 DNA follows: TGCAGCGTTGTTGGGGACACCTACGAGCAGTACTTC. It encodes CSVVGDTYEQYF.

Ten or more counts support this clonotype. The chain combines TRBV9 with TRBJ2-5; D perhaps matches TRBD1 (6 bases). CDR3 size: 15 residues. CDR1 and CDR2 from the germline V gene are SGDLS and YYNGEE. The germline V and J ends were trimmed by 0 bases and 5 bases, with 14 bases remaining between them. The CDR3 sequence is CASSVERGKAETQYF. CDR3 sequence (DNA): TGTGCCAGCAGCGTAGAGAGGGGGAAGGCGGAGACCCAGTACTTC.

The chain combines TRBV24-1 with TRBJ2-3; the D is unclear. The CDR3 is made up of 11 amino acids. V gave up 10 bases and J gave up 2 bases, with 6 bases separating them. Germline assignment: CDR1 KGHDR and CDR2 SFDVKD. CDR3 coding DNA: TGTGCCACAGCATACACAGATACGCAGTATTTT. It translates to CATAYTDTQYF.

This clonotype has a handful of counts. This chain connects TRBV24-1 to TRBJ2-1; 11 bases align to TRBD2. The CDR3 runs 14 residues. The trim removed 5 bases at V and 8 bases at J, leaving 4 bases unmatched. In germline, CDR1 is KGHDR, CDR2 SFDVKD. The CDR3 loop reads CATSAPTSGDEQFF. The CDR3 DNA reads as TGTGCCACCAGTGCCCCGACTAGCGGGGATGAGCAGTTCTTC.

This clonotype has a handful of counts. V is TRBV20-1 and J is TRBJ2-2; 9 nucleotides agree with TRBD1. The CDR3 spans 14 residues. CDR1 DFQATT and CDR2 SNEGSKA come from the germline V gene (reference sequence). DNA of the CDR3: TGCAGCATCCGGGACAGGGCTTACACCGGGGAGCTGTTTTTT. Its protein product is CSIRDRAYTGELFF.

The rearrangement links TRBV14 to TRBJ1-4; the D is unclear. The CDR3 spans 14 residues. Deletions cut 3 bases from V and 8 bases from J, with 13 bases between. CDR1 is SGHDN, CDR2 FVKESK, per germline. The CDR3, as DNA: TGTGCCAGCAGCCAGCTCTCGGGTAGGGAAAAACTGTTTTTT. It translates to CASSQLSGREKLFF.

The V gene is TRBV29-1, the J gene TRBJ2-7, with D perhaps assigned TRBD1 or TRBD2 (5 bases each). Trimming cost V 5 bases and J 3 bases, with 11 bases left between them. The CDR3 is 12 amino acids. The germline gives CDR1 SQVTM, CDR2 ANQGSEA. The CDR3: CSVCRDGYEQYF. For the CDR3, the DNA is TGCAGCGTTTGCCGGGACGGCTACGAGCAGTACTTC.

The CDR3 reads CSARAGTVFTDTQYF. In DNA, the CDR3 is TGCAGCGCCCGCGCCGGGACGGTGTTCACAGATACGCAGTATTTT. The chain uses TRBV29-1 and TRBJ2-3, with D perhaps matching TRBD1 or TRBD2 (5 bases each). Germline V gene lookup returns CDR1 SQVTM and CDR2 ANQGSEA. The CDR3 covers 15 residues. The V end was cut by 7 bases, the J end by 2 bases, with 19 bases between.

This clonotype appeared once. This chain connects TRBV20-1 to TRBJ2-1; the match to TRBD2 covers 11 bases. Germline-derived CDR1 and CDR2 are DFQATT and SNEGSKA (reference sequence). After removal of 5 bases from V and 3 bases from J, the junction contained 6 bases not matched to a gene. The CDR3 consists of 15 residues. CDR3 sequence reads: CSAETGTSGYNEQFF. CDR3 DNA sequence: TGCAGTGCTGAAACCGGGACTAGCGGCTACAATGAGCAGTTCTTC.

The CDR3 DNA sequence: TGCGCCAGCAGCCAAGATTTAGGACTAGCGGGAAGAAACATTCAGTACTTC. It encodes CASSQDLGLAGRNIQYF. V gene TRBV4-3 combines with J gene TRBJ2-4; 12 nucleotides line up with TRBD2. With V trimmed by 0 bases and J by 6 bases, 6 bases remained unmatched. Germline CDR1 LGHNA, CDR2 YSLEER. The CDR3 contains 17 residues.

J is TRBJ2-1 and V is TRBV7-6; 7 positions match TRBD2. The V and J ends lost 5 bases and 5 bases, in that order; junction bases with no gene match: 6. The CDR3 spans 14 residues. In germline, CDR1 is SGHVS, CDR2 FNYEAQ. The DNA for the CDR3 is TGTGCCAGCAGCCCAGCGGGACTCCACAATGAGCAGTTCTTC. This sequence encodes CASSPAGLHNEQFF.

This clonotype was counted a few times. The chain couples TRBV19 to TRBJ2-2; no reliable D call. The V end lost 4 bases, the J end lost 6 bases, and 18 bases lay between the germline ends. In germline, CDR1 is LNHDA, CDR2 SQIVND (reference sequence). The CDR3 extends over 16 amino acids. CDR3 DNA sequence: TGTGCCAGTAGTACCCCGTGGTCCTCATTGGCCGGGGAGCTGTTTTTT. Residues: CASSTPWSSLAGELFF.

This clonotype showed up just a few times. The rearrangement links TRBV4-3 to TRBJ1-6, with D tentatively TRBD1 (6 bases). CDR3 length: 14 amino acids. Germline CDR1 LGHNA, CDR2 YSLEER. The V end was cut by 3 bases, the J end by 7 bases, with 10 bases between. The CDR3 here is CASSQGAQNSPLHF. CDR3 nucleotide sequence: TGCGCCAGCAGCCAGGGGGCCCAAAATTCACCCCTCCACTTT.

This clonotype occurred a few times. V is TRBV11-2 and J is TRBJ2-7; D remains unclear. Germline CDR1 reads SGHAT; CDR2 reads FQNNGV. This CDR3 contains 14 residues. The V gene lost 0 bases and the J gene lost 2 bases, with 8 bases spanning the gap. The CDR3 is CASSLEGQPYEQYF. The DNA of the CDR3 is TGTGCCAGCAGCTTAGAGGGTCAGCCCTACGAGCAGTACTTC.

The chain links TRBV5-1 to TRBJ1-6; D is uncertain. There are 15 residues in the CDR3. V lost 3 bases and J lost 8, with 15 bases in between. The germline V gene encodes CDR1 SGHRS and CDR2 YFSETQ. The CDR3 reads CASSYRPYADSPLHF. CDR3 DNA sequence: TGCGCCAGCAGCTACCGGCCCTACGCGGATTCACCCCTCCACTTT.

V usage is TRBV7-2 and J usage is TRBJ1-6; 12 positions match TRBD1. The germline CDR1 and CDR2 sequences are SGHTA and FQGNSA. V lost 5 bases, J lost 10 bases, and 9 bases stayed unmatched. The CDR3 covers 16 residues. The CDR3 here is CASSPSTGTGGSPLHF. The CDR3, as DNA: TGTGCCAGCAGCCCGTCAACCGGGACAGGGGGCTCACCCCTCCACTTT.

The gene calls are TRBV12-3 or TRBV12-4 and TRBJ1-1, with 8 nucleotides matching TRBD1. The CDR3 consists of 16 residues. Trimming removed 6 bases from V and 3 bases from J; junction bases left unmatched: 12. The CDR3 spells CASSPGQGIVHTEAFF. CDR3 in DNA: TGTGCCAGCAGCCCTGGACAGGGTATTGTGCACACTGAAGCTTTCTTT.

The V call is TRBV5-1, the J call TRBJ2-7; 7 bases are a match to TRBD2. With 0 bases clipped from V and 0 bases from J, the junction kept 3 bases outside the gene matches. This CDR3 is 15 amino acids long. Germline V gene data show CDR1 as SGHRS and CDR2 as YFSETQ. CDR3 in amino acids: CASSLDGGSSYEQYF. The CDR3 region has the DNA TGCGCCAGCAGCTTGGATGGCGGGAGCTCCTACGAGCAGTACTTC.

A few counts support this clonotype. The chain joins TRBV5-5 to TRBJ1-2; D not resolved. Germline CDR1 and CDR2: SGHKS and YYEKEE (reference sequence). The CDR3 is 15 residues long. V was trimmed by 0 bases and J by 0 bases, leaving 9 bases between them. The CDR3 loop is CASSLDPGPNYGYTF. CDR3 bases: TGTGCCAGCAGCTTGGATCCGGGTCCTAACTATGGCTACACCTTC.

A few counts support this clonotype. This chain links TRBV29-1 with TRBJ2-1; TRBD2 matches at 7 bases. V was pared by 8 bases and J by 3 bases, with 10 bases of the junction left unmatched. There are 14 residues in the CDR3. Germline V gene lookup returns CDR1 SQVTM and CDR2 ANQGSEA. The CDR3 DNA sequence: TGCAGCATTAACCTTGGGACTAACTACAATGAGCAGTTCTTC. Residues: CSINLGTNYNEQFF.